The text below deals with one T cell receptor (beta chain). Its specificity is not known. Before being chosen for sequencing, patients had shown CD8+CD57+ cell expansion by flow cytometry. Each of the patients presented with severe acquired aplastic anemia. No therapy had been given to the patients at the time of blood sampling. This sample was included in a study of CD8+CD57+ T cells in acquired aplastic anemia. Study-wide context: Across the sorted CD4+ and CD8+ cells, DNA amounts averaged around 3.2 ug. Study outcomes and limitations: Some 28 sequences, all CD8+ CDR3, were shared between patients and controls.

Genomic DNA, serving as template, underwent TCR beta VDJ and CDR3 profiling. In TCRdb, the reads were re-called with MiXCR into one record per CDR3 protein. The top ten hold 65% of the sample, which has approximately 100,000 distinct CDR3 sequences, about 63% seen once. This CDR3 comprises 15 residues. V lost 7 bases and J lost 4, with 17 bases in between. CDR1 MNHEY and CDR2 SVGEGT come from the germline V gene. Specimen: sorted CD4+, CD8+, or CD8+CD57+ T cells (not recorded which) from PBMCs. The receptor's source is a human donor with aplastic anemia. This chain joins TRBV6-2 or TRBV6-3 and TRBJ1-3; D remains ambiguous. The CDR3 protein is CASTNPGLSGNTIYF. The CDR3, as DNA: TGTGCCAGCACCAATCCCGGACTTTCCGGAAACACCATATATTTT.